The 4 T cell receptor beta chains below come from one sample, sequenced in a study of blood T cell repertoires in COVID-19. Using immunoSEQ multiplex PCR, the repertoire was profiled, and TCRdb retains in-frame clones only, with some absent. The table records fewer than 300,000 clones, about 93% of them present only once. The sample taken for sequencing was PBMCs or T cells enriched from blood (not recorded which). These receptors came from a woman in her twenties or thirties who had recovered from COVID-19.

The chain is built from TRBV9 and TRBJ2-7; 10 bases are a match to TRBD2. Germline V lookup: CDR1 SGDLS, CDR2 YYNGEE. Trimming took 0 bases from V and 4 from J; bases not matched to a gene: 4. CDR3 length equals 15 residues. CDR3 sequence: CASSVGTSGIYEQYF. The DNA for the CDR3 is TGTGCCAGCAGCGTAGGGACTAGCGGAATATACGAGCAGTACTTC.

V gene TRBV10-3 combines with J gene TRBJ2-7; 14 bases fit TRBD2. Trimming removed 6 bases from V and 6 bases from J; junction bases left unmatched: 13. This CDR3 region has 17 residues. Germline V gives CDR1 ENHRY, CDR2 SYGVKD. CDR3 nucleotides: TGTGCCATCAGCCCCGGGACTAGCGGGAGTCCGAGGGGCGAGCAGTACTTC. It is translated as CAISPGTSGSPRGEQYF.

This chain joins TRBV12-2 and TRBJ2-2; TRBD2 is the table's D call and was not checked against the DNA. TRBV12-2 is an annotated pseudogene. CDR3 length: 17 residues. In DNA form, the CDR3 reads TGTGCAAGTCGCTTAAAAAGACCTAGCGGGCGTACCGGGGAGCTGTTTTTT. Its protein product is CASRLKRPSGRTGELFF.

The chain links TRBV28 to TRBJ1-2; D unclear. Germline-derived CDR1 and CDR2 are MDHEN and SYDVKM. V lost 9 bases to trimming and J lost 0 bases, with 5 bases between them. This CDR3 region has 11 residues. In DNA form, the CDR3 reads TGTGCCAGTTTAGCTAACTATGGCTACACCTTC. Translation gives CASLANYGYTF.